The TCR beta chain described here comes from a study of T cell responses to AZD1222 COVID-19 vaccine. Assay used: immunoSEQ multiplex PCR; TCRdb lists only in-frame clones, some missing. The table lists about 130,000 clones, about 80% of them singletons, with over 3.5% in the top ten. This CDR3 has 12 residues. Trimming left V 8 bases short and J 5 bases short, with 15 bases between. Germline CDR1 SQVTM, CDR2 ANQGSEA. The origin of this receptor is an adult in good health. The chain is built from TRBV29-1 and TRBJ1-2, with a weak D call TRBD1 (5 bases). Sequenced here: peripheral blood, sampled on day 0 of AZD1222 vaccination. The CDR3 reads CSSLDTTYGYTF. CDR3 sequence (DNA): TGCAGCTCTCTGGACACTACGTATGGCTACACCTTC.